This T cell receptor (beta chain) was recovered during a study of spatial heterogeneity in lung cancer. Each CDR3 protein gets one entry after TCRdb re-called the 5' RACE reads with MiXCR. The profile covers some 47,000 distinct CDR3 sequences, with roughly 7.5% appearing a single time and 2.9% taken by the ten largest. In this sample, this clonotype turned up many times. V shed 6 bases and J shed 3 bases, with 9 bases lying between them. The CDR3 covers 13 residues. Germline-derived CDR1 and CDR2 are MNHEY and SVGEGT. The time point was: sample taken at primary tumor resection. Sequencing covered unsorted whole RNA taken from tumor, nontumor lung or frozen PBMC.

The sample in question was PBMCs, obtained at surgery. The receptor comes from a female donor with early-stage non-small cell lung cancer. V usage is TRBV6-2 or TRBV6-3 and J usage is TRBJ2-1; the D gene is possibly TRBD1 (5 bases). The CDR3, as DNA: TGTGCCAGCAGCCAGGGCCTCTACAATGAGCAGTTCTTC. It encodes CASSQGLYNEQFF.